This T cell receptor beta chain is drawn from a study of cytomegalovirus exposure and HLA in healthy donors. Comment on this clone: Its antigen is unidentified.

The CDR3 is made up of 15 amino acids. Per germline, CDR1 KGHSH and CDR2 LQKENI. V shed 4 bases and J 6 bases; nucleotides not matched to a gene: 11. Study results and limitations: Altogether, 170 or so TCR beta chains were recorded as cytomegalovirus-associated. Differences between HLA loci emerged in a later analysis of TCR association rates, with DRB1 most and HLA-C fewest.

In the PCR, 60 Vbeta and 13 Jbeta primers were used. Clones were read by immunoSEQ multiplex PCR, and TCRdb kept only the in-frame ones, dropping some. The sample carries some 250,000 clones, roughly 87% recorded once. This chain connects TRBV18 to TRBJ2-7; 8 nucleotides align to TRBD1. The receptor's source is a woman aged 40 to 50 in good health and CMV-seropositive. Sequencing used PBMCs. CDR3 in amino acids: CASSLGSGQVFEQYF. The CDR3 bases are TGTGCCAGCTCACTAGGCTCGGGACAGGTTTTCGAGCAGTACTTC. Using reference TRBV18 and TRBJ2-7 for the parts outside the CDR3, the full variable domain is NAGVMQNPRHLVRRRGQEARLRCSPMKGHSHVYWYRQLPEEGLKFMVYLQKENIIDESGMPKERFSAEFPKEGPSILRIQQVVRGDSAAYFCASSLGSGQVFEQYFGPGTRLTVT.